This T cell receptor beta chain is from a study of technical replicates of blood from a few donors. CDR1 is MDHEN, CDR2 SYDVKM, per germline. The CDR3 has 15 residues. The junction had 5 bases not matched to a gene; V was cut back by 1 base and J by 6 bases. Sequencing was performed with immunoSEQ multiplex PCR; in TCRdb, only in-frame clones are kept and a portion is missing. The sample includes roughly 87,000 clones, 90% to 95% seen only once; the top ten take about 0.4%. The V call is TRBV28, the J call TRBJ1-4, with 7 nucleotides matching TRBD1. The TCR sequence derives from a human donor in good health. Input material: T cells isolated from PBMCs. The CDR3 DNA reads as TGTGCCAGCAGTTTATTCGGACAGGAGGATGAAAAACTGTTTTTT. It specifies CASSLFGQEDEKLFF. Together with reference TRBV28 and TRBJ1-4, the CDR3 gives the full variable domain: DVKVTQSSRYLVKRTGEKVFLECVQDMDHENMFWYRQDPGLGLRLIYFSYDVKMKEKGDIPEGYSVSREKKERFSLILESASTNQTSMYLCASSLFGQEDEKLFFGSGTQLSVL.